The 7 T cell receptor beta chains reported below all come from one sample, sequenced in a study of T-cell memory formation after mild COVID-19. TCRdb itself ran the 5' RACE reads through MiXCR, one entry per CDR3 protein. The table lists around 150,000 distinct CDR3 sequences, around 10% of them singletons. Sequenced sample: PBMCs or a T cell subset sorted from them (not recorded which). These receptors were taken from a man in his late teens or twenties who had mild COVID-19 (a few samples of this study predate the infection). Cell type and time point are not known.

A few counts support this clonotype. CDR3 in amino acids: CASSRLAGVEETQYF. The CDR3 nucleotides are TGCGCCAGCAGCCGACTAGCGGGGGTGGAAGAGACCCAGTACTTC. This chain uses TRBV5-1 with TRBJ2-5, with 12 bases that match TRBD2. J gave up 3 bases and V 4 bases, and 4 bases lay outside the gene matches. The CDR3 length is 15 residues. Germline values: CDR1 SGHRS, CDR2 YFSETQ. The entire variable domain, with the rest obtained from reference TRBV5-1 and TRBJ2-5, is as follows: KAGVTQTPRYLIKTRGQQVTLSCSPISGHRSVSWYQQTPGQGLQFLFEYFSETQRNKGNFPGRFSGRQFSNSRSEMNVSTLELGDSALYLCASSRLAGVEETQYFGPGTRLLVL.

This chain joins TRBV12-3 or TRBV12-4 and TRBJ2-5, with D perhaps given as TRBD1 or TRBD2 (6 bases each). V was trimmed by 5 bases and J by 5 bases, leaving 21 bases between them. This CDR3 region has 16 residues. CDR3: CASSPRDSGAGETQYF. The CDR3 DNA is TGTGCCAGCAGTCCCAGGGATTCGGGGGCCGGGGAGACCCAGTACTTC.

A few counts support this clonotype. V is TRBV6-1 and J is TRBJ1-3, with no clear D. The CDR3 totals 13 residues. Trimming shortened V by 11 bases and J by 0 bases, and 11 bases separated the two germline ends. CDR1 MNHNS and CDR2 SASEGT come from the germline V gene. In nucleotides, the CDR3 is TGTGCCTCCCGGACGGGCTCTGGAAACACCATATATTTT. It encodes CASRTGSGNTIYF.

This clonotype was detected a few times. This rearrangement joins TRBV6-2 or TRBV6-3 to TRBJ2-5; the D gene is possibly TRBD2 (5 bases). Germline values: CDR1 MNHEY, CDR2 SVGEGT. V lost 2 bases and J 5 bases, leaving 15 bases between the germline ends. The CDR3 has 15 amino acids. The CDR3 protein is CASSYRQEDRETQYF. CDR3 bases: TGTGCCAGCAGTTACAGGCAGGAGGATCGGGAGACCCAGTACTTC.

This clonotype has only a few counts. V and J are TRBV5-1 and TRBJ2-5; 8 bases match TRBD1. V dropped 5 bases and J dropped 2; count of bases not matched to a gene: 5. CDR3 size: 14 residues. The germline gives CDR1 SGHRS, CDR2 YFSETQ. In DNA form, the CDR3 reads TGCGCCAGCAGTGACGGACAGGGACAAGAGACCCAGTACTTC. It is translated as CASSDGQGQETQYF.

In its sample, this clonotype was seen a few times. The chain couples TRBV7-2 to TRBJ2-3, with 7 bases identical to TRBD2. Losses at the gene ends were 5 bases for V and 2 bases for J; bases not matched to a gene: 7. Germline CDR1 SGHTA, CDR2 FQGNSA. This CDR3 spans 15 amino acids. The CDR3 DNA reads TGTGCCAGCAGCCGGACTAGTCCCTACACAGATACGCAGTATTTT. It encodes CASSRTSPYTDTQYF.

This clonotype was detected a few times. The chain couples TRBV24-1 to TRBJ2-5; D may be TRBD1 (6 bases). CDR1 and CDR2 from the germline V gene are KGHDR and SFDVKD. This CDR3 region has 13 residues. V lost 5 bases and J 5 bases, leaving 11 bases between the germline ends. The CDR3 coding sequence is TGTGCCACCAGTGCCAGGGGCCACGAGACCCAGTACTTC. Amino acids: CATSARGHETQYF.